Listed below are T cell receptor beta chains from one sample, sequenced in a study of blood T cell repertoires in COVID-19. Clones were sequenced by immunoSEQ multiplex PCR, and TCRdb holds only the in-frame ones, with some missing. The sample yields over 200,000 clones, about 87% seen once. Specimen: PBMCs or T cells enriched from blood (not recorded which). The source of these receptors is a man between 18 and 29 years old with acute COVID-19. The CDR3 runs from the conserved cysteine through the conserved F or W. D genes are given only for firm matches. A clone size is listed for some rows: how often the clone was seen (once, few, many), or a class if it is expanded.

clone_size: once; j_call: TRBJ1-5; v_call: TRBV28; d_call: -; cdr3_nt: TGTGCCAGCAACGCCGGGAGCCTAAATCAGCCCCAGCATTTT; cdr3_aa: CASNAGSLNQPQHF
clone_size: -; j_call: TRBJ1-4; v_call: TRBV10-3; d_call: -; cdr3_nt: TGTGCCATCAGTGAGTCGATCGCTCAGTTTAATGAAAAACTGTTTTTT; cdr3_aa: CAISESIAQFNEKLFF
clone_size: -; j_call: TRBJ2-1; v_call: TRBV6-4; d_call: TRBD1; cdr3_nt: TGTGCCAGCAGCCCCGGGACAGGGCACTACAATGAGCAGTTCTTC; cdr3_aa: CASSPGTGHYNEQFF
clone_size: -; j_call: TRBJ2-1; v_call: TRBV27; d_call: TRBD2; cdr3_nt: TGTGCCAGCAGTTGGGCTAGCGGGAGTCCCTACAATGAGCAGTTCTTC; cdr3_aa: CASSWASGSPYNEQFF
clone_size: -; j_call: TRBJ1-1; v_call: TRBV2; d_call: -; cdr3_nt: TGTGCCAGCAGTGAAACACCGAACACTGAAGCTTTCTTT; cdr3_aa: CASSETPNTEAFF
clone_size: -; j_call: TRBJ2-1; v_call: TRBV6-5; d_call: TRBD1; cdr3_nt: TGTGCCAGCAGTTACAAGACAGGGGGGGATGAGCAGTTCTTC; cdr3_aa: CASSYKTGGDEQFF
clone_size: -; j_call: TRBJ1-1; v_call: TRBV9; d_call: -; cdr3_nt: TGTGCCAGCAGTCGCGGGGGCGTTTCTGAAGCTTTCTTT; cdr3_aa: CASSRGGVSEAFF
clone_size: few; j_call: TRBJ2-2; v_call: TRBV7-9; d_call: TRBD2; cdr3_nt: TGTGCCAGCAGCCCCCGGGCGAGAGCGGGAGATTACAACGCCGGGGAGCTGTTTTTT; cdr3_aa: CASSPRARAGDYNAGELFF
clone_size: -; j_call: TRBJ2-5; v_call: TRBV7-6; d_call: -; cdr3_nt: TGTGCCAGCAGCCAGACGGGGAGGCAAGAGACCCAGTACTTC; cdr3_aa: CASSQTGRQETQYF
clone_size: -; j_call: TRBJ1-6; v_call: TRBV21-1; d_call: -; cdr3_nt: TGTGTAAACAGGGGTAATTCACCCCTCCACTTT; cdr3_aa: CVNRGNSPLHF
clone_size: -; j_call: TRBJ1-5; v_call: TRBV6-1; d_call: TRBD1; cdr3_nt: TGTGCCAGCAGTGAAACTCCAGGGGGCAGTCAGCCCCAGCATTTT; cdr3_aa: CASSETPGGSQPQHF
clone_size: -; j_call: TRBJ2-7; v_call: TRBV11-2; d_call: TRBD2; cdr3_nt: TGTGCCAGCAGCTCGGTAGCGGGAGGGACCTACGAGCAGTACTTC; cdr3_aa: CASSSVAGGTYEQYF
clone_size: -; j_call: TRBJ1-5; v_call: TRBV28; d_call: TRBD1; cdr3_nt: TGTGCCAGCAGTTTAATTACAGGGGGGAATCAGCCCCAGCATTTT; cdr3_aa: CASSLITGGNQPQHF
clone_size: -; j_call: TRBJ1-5; v_call: TRBV18; d_call: -; cdr3_nt: TGTGCCAGCTCACCAGACGGGGAATACAGCAATCAGCCCCAGCATTTT; cdr3_aa: CASSPDGEYSNQPQHF
clone_size: -; j_call: TRBJ2-7; v_call: TRBV20-1; d_call: -; cdr3_nt: TGCAGTGCTAGAGAGGGCGATACTCAGTACTTC; cdr3_aa: CSAREGDTQYF
clone_size: -; j_call: TRBJ2-3; v_call: TRBV5-4; d_call: -; cdr3_nt: TGTGCCAGCAGCCTCCATGAGGGCACAGATACGCAGTATTTT; cdr3_aa: CASSLHEGTDTQYF
clone_size: -; j_call: TRBJ2-2; v_call: TRBV5-1; d_call: TRBD2; cdr3_nt: TGCGCCAGCAGCTTGGCTAGCGGGAGAGGCACCGGGGAGCTGTTTTTT; cdr3_aa: CASSLASGRGTGELFF
clone_size: -; j_call: TRBJ2-1; v_call: TRBV10-2; d_call: -; cdr3_nt: TGCGCCAGCGGAGGATGGGCCGGGGAGGTCGGGGATATAAATGAGCAGTTCTTC; cdr3_aa: CASGGWAGEVGDINEQFF
clone_size: -; j_call: TRBJ2-7; v_call: TRBV5-5; d_call: -; cdr3_nt: TGTGCCAGCAGCTTGTGGTCAGGGCCCTCCTACGAGCAGTACTTC; cdr3_aa: CASSLWSGPSYEQYF
clone_size: -; j_call: TRBJ1-4; v_call: TRBV27; d_call: -; cdr3_nt: TGTGCCAGCAGTTTAACAGGGCCCAGGCCCAGACCACATAATGAAAAACTGTTTTTT; cdr3_aa: CASSLTGPRPRPHNEKLFF
clone_size: -; j_call: TRBJ1-1; v_call: TRBV30; d_call: -; cdr3_nt: TGTGCCTGTACGACGGGGAACACTGAAGCTTTCTTT; cdr3_aa: CACTTGNTEAFF
clone_size: -; j_call: TRBJ1-5; v_call: TRBV4-2; d_call: -; cdr3_nt: TGTGCCAGCAGCCAAGAAGGTCCTTCACAGCAAAATCAGCCCCAGCATTTT; cdr3_aa: CASSQEGPSQQNQPQHF
clone_size: -; j_call: TRBJ1-1; v_call: TRBV15; d_call: TRBD1; cdr3_nt: TGTGCCACCAGCAGAGATGCTTGGACAGGGGTCTCTGAAGCTTTCTTT; cdr3_aa: CATSRDAWTGVSEAFF
clone_size: -; j_call: TRBJ1-5; v_call: TRBV9; d_call: TRBD1; cdr3_nt: TGTGCCAGCAGCTCGACAGGGTTGGGCAATCAGCCCCAGCATTTT; cdr3_aa: CASSSTGLGNQPQHF
clone_size: -; j_call: TRBJ2-3; v_call: TRBV9; d_call: TRBD2; cdr3_nt: TGTGCCAGCAGCGTTGGACTAGCGGGAGGCCCTAGCACAGATACGCAGTATTTT; cdr3_aa: CASSVGLAGGPSTDTQYF
clone_size: -; j_call: TRBJ1-1; v_call: TRBV28; d_call: TRBD1; cdr3_nt: TGTGCCAGCAGTCCCGGGACAGGGGTTGGCATGAACACTGAAGCTTTCTTT; cdr3_aa: CASSPGTGVGMNTEAFF
clone_size: -; j_call: TRBJ2-3; v_call: TRBV9; d_call: TRBD2; cdr3_nt: TGTGCCAGCAGCGTAGATGGGCGGGAGTTCGATACGCAGTATTTT; cdr3_aa: CASSVDGREFDTQYF
clone_size: few; j_call: TRBJ2-7; v_call: TRBV7-2; d_call: -; cdr3_nt: TGTGCCAGCAGCTTAACTTCTCACTACGAGCAGTACTTC; cdr3_aa: CASSLTSHYEQYF
clone_size: -; j_call: TRBJ2-5; v_call: TRBV19; d_call: TRBD2; cdr3_nt: TGTGCCAGTAGTAAGACTAGCGGGAGGGCAGAACGGGGGACCCAGTACTTC; cdr3_aa: CASSKTSGRAERGTQYF
clone_size: once; j_call: TRBJ1-5; v_call: TRBV6-1; d_call: TRBD1; cdr3_nt: TGTGCCAGCAGTGAAGATAAGATGGGACAGAACCAAGGGGAGCCCCAGCATTTT; cdr3_aa: CASSEDKMGQNQGEPQHF
clone_size: -; j_call: TRBJ1-2; v_call: TRBV4-2; d_call: -; cdr3_nt: TGTGCCAGCAGCCAAGACGGGGTTCCCTATGGCTACACCTTC; cdr3_aa: CASSQDGVPYGYTF
clone_size: -; j_call: TRBJ1-2; v_call: TRBV2; d_call: -; cdr3_nt: TGTGCCAGCAAAGAGGATCTAGGTCTTGGCGGCTACACCTTC; cdr3_aa: CASKEDLGLGGYTF
clone_size: -; j_call: TRBJ2-1; v_call: TRBV19; d_call: -; cdr3_nt: TGTGCCAGTAGTATAGCGCGGCTCAATCGCCCCACCAATGAGCAGTTCTTC; cdr3_aa: CASSIARLNRPTNEQFF
clone_size: -; j_call: TRBJ2-1; v_call: TRBV7-8; d_call: TRBD2; cdr3_nt: TGTGCCAGCAGCTTCGGACTAGCGGGAGGGCCGCAGTTCTTC; cdr3_aa: CASSFGLAGGPQFF
clone_size: many; j_call: TRBJ2-2; v_call: TRBV7-2; d_call: TRBD2; cdr3_nt: TGTGCCAGCAGCTTGTCGACTAGCGGGAACCCGAACACCGGGGAGCTGTTTTTT; cdr3_aa: CASSLSTSGNPNTGELFF
clone_size: -; j_call: TRBJ2-7; v_call: TRBV5-1; d_call: TRBD1; cdr3_nt: TGCGCCAGCAGCTCCCGGGACAGGGGTGGCGAGCAGTACTTC; cdr3_aa: CASSSRDRGGEQYF
clone_size: -; j_call: TRBJ2-1; v_call: TRBV7-3; d_call: -; cdr3_nt: TGTGCCAGCAGCTTGGGCGACCCTACCTACAATGAGCAGTTCTTC; cdr3_aa: CASSLGDPTYNEQFF
clone_size: -; j_call: TRBJ2-1; v_call: TRBV27; d_call: TRBD1; cdr3_nt: TGTGCCAGCAGCCTCTATGGACAGGGTAGCGATGAGCAGTTCTTC; cdr3_aa: CASSLYGQGSDEQFF
clone_size: -; j_call: TRBJ2-7; v_call: TRBV28; d_call: TRBD1; cdr3_nt: TGTGCCAGCATAGGCGGACAGGGCTACGAGCAGTACTTC; cdr3_aa: CASIGGQGYEQYF
clone_size: -; j_call: TRBJ2-7; v_call: TRBV7-9; d_call: TRBD1; cdr3_nt: TGTGCCAGCAGCTTAGTGGAAGGGCCAGGGGGAGAGCAGTACTTC; cdr3_aa: CASSLVEGPGGEQYF
clone_size: -; j_call: TRBJ1-1; v_call: TRBV27; d_call: -; cdr3_nt: TGTGCCAGCAGTTTATCCCAGGGAGGCACTGAAGCTTTCTTT; cdr3_aa: CASSLSQGGTEAFF
clone_size: once; j_call: TRBJ2-5; v_call: TRBV28; d_call: -; cdr3_nt: TGTGCCAGCACCGAGGCCGGGAGTGCCAAGACCCAGTACTTC; cdr3_aa: CASTEAGSAKTQYF
clone_size: -; j_call: TRBJ2-7; v_call: TRBV3-1/TRBV3-2; d_call: -; cdr3_nt: TGTGCCAGCAGCCGCGAAGGGAGGCACGAGCAGTACTTC; cdr3_aa: CASSREGRHEQYF
clone_size: -; j_call: TRBJ2-7; v_call: TRBV7-6; d_call: TRBD2; cdr3_nt: TGTGCCAGCAGCCAGACTAGCGGGGCCTCCTACGAGCAGTACTTC; cdr3_aa: CASSQTSGASYEQYF
clone_size: -; j_call: TRBJ1-1; v_call: TRBV5-1; d_call: -; cdr3_nt: TGCGCCAGCAGCTTGGGAGGCGGGGGGAACACTGAAGCTTTCTTT; cdr3_aa: CASSLGGGGNTEAFF